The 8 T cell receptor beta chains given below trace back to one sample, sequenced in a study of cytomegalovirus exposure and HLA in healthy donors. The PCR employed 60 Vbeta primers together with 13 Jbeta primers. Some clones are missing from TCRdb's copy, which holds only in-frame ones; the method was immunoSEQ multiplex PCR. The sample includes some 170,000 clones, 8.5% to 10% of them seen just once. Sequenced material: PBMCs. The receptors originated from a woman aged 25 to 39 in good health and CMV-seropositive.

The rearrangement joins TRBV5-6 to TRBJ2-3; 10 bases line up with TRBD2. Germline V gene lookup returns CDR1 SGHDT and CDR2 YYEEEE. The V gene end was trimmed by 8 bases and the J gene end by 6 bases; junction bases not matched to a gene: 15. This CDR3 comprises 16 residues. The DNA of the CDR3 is TGTGCCAGAGGGTGGGGACTAGCGCGACGGACGGATACGCAGTATTTT. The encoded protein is CARGWGLARRTDTQYF.

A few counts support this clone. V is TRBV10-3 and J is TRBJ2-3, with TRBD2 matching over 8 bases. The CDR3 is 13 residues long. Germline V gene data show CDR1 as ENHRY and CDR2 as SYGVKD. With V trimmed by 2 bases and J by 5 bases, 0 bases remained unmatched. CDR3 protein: CAISELAGDTQYF. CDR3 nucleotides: TGTGCCATCAGTGAGCTAGCGGGAGATACGCAGTATTTT.

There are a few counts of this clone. The CDR3 nucleotides read TGCGCCAGCAGCTCCCGACTAGCGGGCGAAGGATTCTACAATGAGCAGTTCTTC. Translation: CASSSRLAGEGFYNEQFF. The rearrangement links TRBV5-1 to TRBJ2-1; 10 bases match TRBD2. Germline V CDR1 and CDR2: SGHRS, YFSETQ. Trimming removed 3 bases from V and 3 bases from J; junction bases left unmatched: 12. This CDR3 is 18 amino acids long.

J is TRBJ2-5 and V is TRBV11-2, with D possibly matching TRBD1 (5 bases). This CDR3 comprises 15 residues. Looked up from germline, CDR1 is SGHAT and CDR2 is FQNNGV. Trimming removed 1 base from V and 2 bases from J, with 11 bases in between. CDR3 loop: CASSLVYGAQETQYF. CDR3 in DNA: TGTGCCAGCAGCTTAGTTTATGGGGCTCAAGAGACCCAGTACTTC.

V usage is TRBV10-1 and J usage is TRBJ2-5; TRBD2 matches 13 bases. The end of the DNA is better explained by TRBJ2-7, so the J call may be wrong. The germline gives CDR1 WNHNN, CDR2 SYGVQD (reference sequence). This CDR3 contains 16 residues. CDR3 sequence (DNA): TGCGCCAGCAGTGGAGGACTAGCGGGAGCGCAGACCGAGCAGTACTTC. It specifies CASSGGLAGAQTEQYF.

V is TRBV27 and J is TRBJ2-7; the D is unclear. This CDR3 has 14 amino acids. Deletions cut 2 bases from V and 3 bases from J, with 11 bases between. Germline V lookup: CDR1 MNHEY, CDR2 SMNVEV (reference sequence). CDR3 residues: CASSLVPNGYEQYF. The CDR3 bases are TGTGCCAGCAGTTTAGTTCCCAACGGCTACGAGCAGTACTTC.

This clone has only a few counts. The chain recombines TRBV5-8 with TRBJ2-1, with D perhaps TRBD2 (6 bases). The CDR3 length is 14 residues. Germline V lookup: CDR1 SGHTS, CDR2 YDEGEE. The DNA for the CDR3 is TGTGCGAGAAGGGGAGGCCGAAACTACAATGAGCAGTTCTTC. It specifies CARRGGRNYNEQFF. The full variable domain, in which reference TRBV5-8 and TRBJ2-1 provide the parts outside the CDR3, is EAGVTQSPTHLIKTRGQQATLRCSPISGHTSVYWYQQALGLGLQFLLWYDEGEERNRGNFPPRFSGRQFPNYSSELNVNALELEDSALYLCARRGGRNYNEQFFGPGTRLTVL.

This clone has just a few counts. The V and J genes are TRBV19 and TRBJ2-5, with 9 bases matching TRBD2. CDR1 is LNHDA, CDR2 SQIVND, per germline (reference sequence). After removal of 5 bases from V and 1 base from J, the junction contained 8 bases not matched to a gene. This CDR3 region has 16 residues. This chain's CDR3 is CASSWAAGGVQETQYF. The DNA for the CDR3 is TGTGCCAGTAGTTGGGCAGCGGGAGGCGTCCAAGAGACCCAGTACTTC. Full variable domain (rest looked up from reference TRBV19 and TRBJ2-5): DGGITQSPKYLFRKEGQNVTLSCEQNLNHDAMYWYRQDPGQGLRLIYYSQIVNDFQKGDIAEGYSVSREKKESFPLTVTSAQKNPTAFYLCASSWAAGGVQETQYFGPGTRLLVL.